This TCR beta chain came from a study of sequential checkpoint blockade in melanoma. Study information: Randomization was 1:1 between first-line nivolumab→ipilimumab and ipilimumab→nivolumab.

TCRdb's table, derived via immunoSEQ multiplex PCR, lists solely in-frame clones and lacks some. The sample shows some 3,500 clones, 17% of them seen only once. This clone has just a few counts. Sample treatment: randomized to nivolumab then ipilimumab (arm A) or the reverse (arm B). The TCR was taken from a human donor with melanoma. Sequences were derived from tumor tissue (inferred from file names), sampled from a patient given nivolumab and ipilimumab in sequence.

CDR3 DNA: TGTGCCAGCGAGGTCGGAGAAGCAACTAATGAAAAACTGTTTTTT. It encodes CASEVGEATNEKLFF. The chain carries TRBV6-8 and TRBJ1-4; D is unclear. The CDR3 length is 15 residues. Between the trimmed V and J ends, which lost 8 bases and 0 bases, there was a span of 13 bases. Germline V gene sequence: CDR1 MNHGY, CDR2 SAAAGT.